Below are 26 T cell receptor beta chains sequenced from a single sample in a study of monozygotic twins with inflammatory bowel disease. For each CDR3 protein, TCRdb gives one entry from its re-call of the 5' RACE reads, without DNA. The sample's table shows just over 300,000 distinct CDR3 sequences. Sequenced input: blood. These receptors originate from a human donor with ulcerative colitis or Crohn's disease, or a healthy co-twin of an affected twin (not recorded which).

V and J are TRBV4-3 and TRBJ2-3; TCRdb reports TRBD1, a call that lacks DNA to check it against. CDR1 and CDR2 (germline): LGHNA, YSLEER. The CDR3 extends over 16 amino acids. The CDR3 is CASSQVGQGSTDTQYF.

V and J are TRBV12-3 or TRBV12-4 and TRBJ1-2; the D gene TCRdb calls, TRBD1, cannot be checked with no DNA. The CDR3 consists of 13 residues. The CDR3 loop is CASSSRQGHGYTF.

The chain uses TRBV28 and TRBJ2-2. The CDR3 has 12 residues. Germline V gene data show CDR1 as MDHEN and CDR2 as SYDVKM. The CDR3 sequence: CATLAGTGELFF.

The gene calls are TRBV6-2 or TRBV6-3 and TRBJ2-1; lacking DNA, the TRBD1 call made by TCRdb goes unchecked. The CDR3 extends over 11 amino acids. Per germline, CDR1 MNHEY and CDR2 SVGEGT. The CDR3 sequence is CASSDRDPQFF.

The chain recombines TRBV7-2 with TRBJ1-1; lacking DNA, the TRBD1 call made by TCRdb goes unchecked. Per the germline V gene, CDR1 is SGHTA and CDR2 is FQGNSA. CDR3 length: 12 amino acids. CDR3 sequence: CASSASGFAAFF.

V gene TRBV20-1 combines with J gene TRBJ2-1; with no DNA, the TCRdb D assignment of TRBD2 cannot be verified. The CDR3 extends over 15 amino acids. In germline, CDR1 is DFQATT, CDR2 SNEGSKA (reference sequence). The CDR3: CSAKVPSGRHNEQFF.

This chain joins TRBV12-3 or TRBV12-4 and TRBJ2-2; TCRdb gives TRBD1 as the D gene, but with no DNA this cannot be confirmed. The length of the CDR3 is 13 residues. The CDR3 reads CASSSIGAGELFF.

The CDR3 sequence: CASRPGTANQPQHF. The chain employs TRBV12-3 or TRBV12-4 and TRBJ1-5; TCRdb calls TRBD1, which cannot be checked without DNA. This CDR3 is 14 amino acids long.

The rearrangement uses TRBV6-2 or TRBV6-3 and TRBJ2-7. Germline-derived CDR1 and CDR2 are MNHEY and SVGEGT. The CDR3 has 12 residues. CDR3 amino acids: CASSFPKYEQYF.

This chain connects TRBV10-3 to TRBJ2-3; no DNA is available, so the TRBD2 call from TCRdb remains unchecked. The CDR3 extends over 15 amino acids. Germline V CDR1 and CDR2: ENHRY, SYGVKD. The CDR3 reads CAIRASGGSTDTQYF.

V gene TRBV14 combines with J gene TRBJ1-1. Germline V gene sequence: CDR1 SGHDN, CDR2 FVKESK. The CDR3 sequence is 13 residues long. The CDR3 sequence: CASSLRAWLGAFF.

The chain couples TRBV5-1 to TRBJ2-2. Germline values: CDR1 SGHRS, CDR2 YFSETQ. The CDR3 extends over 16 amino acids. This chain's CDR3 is CAGSLVPTSNTGELFF. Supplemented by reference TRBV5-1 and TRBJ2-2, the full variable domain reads KAGVTQTPRYLIKTRGQQVTLSCSPISGHRSVSWYQQTPGQGLQFLFEYFSETQRNKGNFPGRFSGRQFSNSRSEMNVSTLELGDSALYLCAGSLVPTSNTGELFFGEGSRLTVL.

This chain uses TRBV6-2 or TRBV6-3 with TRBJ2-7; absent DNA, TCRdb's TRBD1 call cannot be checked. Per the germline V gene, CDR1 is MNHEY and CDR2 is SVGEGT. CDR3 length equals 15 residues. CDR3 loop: CASTSSADRTYEQYF.

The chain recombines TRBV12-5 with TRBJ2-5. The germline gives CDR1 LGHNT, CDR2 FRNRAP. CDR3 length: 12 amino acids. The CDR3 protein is CASGLGTETQYF. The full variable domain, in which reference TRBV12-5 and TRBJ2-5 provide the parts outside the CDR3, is DARVTQTPRHKVTEMGQEVTMRCQPILGHNTVFWYRQTMMQGLELLAYFRNRAPLDDSGMPKDRFSAEMPDATLATLKIQPSEPRDSAVYFCASGLGTETQYFGPGTRLLVL.

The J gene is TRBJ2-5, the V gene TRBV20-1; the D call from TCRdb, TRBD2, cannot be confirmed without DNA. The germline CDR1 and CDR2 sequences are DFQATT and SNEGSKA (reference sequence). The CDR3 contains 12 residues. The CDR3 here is CSVTSGLETQYF.

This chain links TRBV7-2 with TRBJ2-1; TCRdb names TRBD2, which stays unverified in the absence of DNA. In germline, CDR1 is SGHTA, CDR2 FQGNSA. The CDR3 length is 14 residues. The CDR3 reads CASSFQGGDNEQFF.

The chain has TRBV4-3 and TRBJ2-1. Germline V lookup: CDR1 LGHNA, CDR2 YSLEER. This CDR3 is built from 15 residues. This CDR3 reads CASSQRVNSYNEQFF.

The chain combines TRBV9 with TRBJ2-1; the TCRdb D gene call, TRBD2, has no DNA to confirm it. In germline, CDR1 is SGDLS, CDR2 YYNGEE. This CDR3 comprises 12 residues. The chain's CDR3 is CASSVVAGEQFF. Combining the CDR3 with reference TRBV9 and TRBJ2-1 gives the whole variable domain DSGVTQTPKHLITATGQRVTLRCSPRSGDLSVYWYQQSLDQGLQFLIQYYNGEERAKGNILERFSAQQFPDLHSELNLSSLELGDSALYFCASSVVAGEQFFGPGTRLTVL.

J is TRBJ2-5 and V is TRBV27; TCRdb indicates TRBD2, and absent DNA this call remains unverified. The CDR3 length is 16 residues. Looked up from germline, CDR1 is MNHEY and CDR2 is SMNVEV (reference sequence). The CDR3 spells CASSLSMAGLGETQYF.

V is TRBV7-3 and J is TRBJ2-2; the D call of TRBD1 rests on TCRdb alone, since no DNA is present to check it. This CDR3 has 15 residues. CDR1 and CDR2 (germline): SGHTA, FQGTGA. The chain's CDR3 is CASSEGGGLPGELFF. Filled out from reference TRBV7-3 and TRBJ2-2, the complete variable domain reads GAGVSQTPSNKVTEKGKYVELRCDPISGHTALYWYRQSLGQGPEFLIYFQGTGAADDSGLPNDRFFAVRPEGSVSTLKIQRTERGDSAVYLCASSEGGGLPGELFFGEGSRLTVL.

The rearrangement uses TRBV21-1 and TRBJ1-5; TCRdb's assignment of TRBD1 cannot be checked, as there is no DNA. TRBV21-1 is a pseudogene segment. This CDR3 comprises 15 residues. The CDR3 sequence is CASSTPGQGWQPQHF.

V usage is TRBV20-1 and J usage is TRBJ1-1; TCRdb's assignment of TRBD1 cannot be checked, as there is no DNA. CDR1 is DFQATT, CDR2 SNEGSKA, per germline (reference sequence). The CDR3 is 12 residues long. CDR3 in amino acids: CSGQGVGTEAFF.

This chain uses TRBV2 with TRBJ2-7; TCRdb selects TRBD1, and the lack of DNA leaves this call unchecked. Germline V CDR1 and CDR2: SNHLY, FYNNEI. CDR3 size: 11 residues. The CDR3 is CASSRVWEQYF.

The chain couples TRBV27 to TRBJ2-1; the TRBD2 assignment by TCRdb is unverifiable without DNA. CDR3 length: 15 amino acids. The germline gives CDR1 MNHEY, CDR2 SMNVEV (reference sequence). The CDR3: CASSFSLRETGEQFF.

CDR3 sequence: CASSWDRGGYKTGNTIYF. The V gene is TRBV12-3 or TRBV12-4, the J gene TRBJ1-3; TCRdb indicates TRBD1, and absent DNA this call remains unverified. The CDR3 is 18 residues long.

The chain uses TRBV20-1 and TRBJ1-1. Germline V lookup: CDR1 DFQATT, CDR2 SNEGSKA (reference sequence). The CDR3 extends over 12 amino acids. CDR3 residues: CSASRLNTEALF.